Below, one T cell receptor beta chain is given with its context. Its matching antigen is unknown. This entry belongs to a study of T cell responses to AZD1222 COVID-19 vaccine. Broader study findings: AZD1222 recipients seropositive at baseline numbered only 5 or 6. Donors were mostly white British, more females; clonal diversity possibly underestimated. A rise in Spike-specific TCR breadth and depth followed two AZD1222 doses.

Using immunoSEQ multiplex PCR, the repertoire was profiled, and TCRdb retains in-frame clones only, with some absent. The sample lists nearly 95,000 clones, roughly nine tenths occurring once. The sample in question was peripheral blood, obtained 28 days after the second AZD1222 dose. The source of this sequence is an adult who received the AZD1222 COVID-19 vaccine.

The CDR3 region is CASSLLGSGVASAKNIQYF. The CDR3 DNA is TGTGCCAGCAGCTTGCTCGGGAGCGGGGTAGCTTCAGCCAAAAACATTCAGTACTTC. The chain recombines TRBV5-6 with TRBJ2-4; 7 nucleotides match TRBD2. Per germline, CDR1 SGHDT and CDR2 YYEEEE. This CDR3 is 19 amino acids long. V trimming: 1 base; J trimming: 0 bases; junction bases outside the gene matches: 13. The whole variable domain, remainder taken from reference TRBV5-6 and TRBJ2-4, is DAGVTQSPTHLIKTRGQQVTLRCSPKSGHDTVSWYQQALGQGPQFIFQYYEEEERQRGNFPDRFSGHQFPNYSSELNVNALLLGDSALYLCASSLLGSGVASAKNIQYFGAGTRLSVL.